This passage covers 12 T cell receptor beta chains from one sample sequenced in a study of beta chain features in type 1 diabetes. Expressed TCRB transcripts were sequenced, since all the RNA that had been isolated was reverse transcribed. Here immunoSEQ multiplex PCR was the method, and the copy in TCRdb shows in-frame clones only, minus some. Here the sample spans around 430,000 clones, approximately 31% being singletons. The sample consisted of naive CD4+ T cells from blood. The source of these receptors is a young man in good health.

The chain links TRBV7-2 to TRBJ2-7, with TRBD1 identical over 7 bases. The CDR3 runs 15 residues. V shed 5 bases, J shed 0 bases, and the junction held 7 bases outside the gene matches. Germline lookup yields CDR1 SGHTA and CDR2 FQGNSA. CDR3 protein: CASSRVRDSSYEQYF. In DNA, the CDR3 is TGTGCCAGCAGCCGCGTCCGGGACAGCTCCTACGAGCAGTACTTC.

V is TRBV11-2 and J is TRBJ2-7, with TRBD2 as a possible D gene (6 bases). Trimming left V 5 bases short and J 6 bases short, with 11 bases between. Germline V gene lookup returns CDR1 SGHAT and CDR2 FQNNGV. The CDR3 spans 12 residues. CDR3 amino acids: CASSPMRGEQYF. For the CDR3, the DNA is TGTGCCAGCAGCCCCATGCGGGGCGAGCAGTACTTC.

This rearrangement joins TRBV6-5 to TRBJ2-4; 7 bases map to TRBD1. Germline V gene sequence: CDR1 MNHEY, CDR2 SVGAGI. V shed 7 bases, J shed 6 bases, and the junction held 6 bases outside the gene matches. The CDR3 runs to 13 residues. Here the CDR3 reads CASTATGINIQYF. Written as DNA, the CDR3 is TGTGCCAGCACCGCGACAGGGATAAACATTCAGTACTTC.

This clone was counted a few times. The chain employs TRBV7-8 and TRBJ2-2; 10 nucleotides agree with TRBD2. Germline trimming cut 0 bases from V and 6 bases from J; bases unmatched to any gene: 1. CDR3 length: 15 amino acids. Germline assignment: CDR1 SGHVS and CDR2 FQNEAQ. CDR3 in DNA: TGTGCCAGCAGCTTAGCCCTAGCGGGAGCCGGGGAGCTGTTTTTT. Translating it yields CASSLALAGAGELFF.

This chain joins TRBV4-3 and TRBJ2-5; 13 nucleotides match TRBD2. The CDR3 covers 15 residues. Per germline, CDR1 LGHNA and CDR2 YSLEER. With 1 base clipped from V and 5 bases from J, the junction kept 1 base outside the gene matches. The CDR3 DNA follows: TGCGCCAGCAGCCAAGGGACTAGCGGGAGTGAGACCCAGTACTTC. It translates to CASSQGTSGSETQYF.

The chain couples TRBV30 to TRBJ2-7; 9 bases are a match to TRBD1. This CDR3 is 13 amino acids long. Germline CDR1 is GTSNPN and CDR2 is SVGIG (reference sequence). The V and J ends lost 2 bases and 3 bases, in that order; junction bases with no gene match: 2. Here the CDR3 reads CAWSMDRGYEQYF. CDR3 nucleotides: TGTGCCTGGAGTATGGACAGGGGCTACGAGCAGTACTTC.

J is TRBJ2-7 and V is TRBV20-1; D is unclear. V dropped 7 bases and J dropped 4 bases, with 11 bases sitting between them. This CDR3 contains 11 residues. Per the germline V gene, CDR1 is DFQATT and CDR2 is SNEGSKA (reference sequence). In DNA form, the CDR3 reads TGCAGTGTCGAGAAGTTGTACGAGCAGTACTTC. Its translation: CSVEKLYEQYF.

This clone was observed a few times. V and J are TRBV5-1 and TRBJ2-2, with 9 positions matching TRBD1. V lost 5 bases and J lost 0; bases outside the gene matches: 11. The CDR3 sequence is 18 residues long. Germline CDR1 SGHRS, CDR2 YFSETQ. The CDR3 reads CASRPPGQGGPNTGELFF. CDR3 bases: TGCGCCAGCAGACCCCCGGGACAGGGAGGCCCGAACACCGGGGAGCTGTTTTTT.

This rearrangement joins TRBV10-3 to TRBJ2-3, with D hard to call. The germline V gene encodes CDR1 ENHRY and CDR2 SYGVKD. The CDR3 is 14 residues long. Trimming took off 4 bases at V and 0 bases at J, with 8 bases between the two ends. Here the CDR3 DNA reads TGTGCCATCAGTGCTGACCTTAGCACAGATACGCAGTATTTT. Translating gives CAISADLSTDTQYF.

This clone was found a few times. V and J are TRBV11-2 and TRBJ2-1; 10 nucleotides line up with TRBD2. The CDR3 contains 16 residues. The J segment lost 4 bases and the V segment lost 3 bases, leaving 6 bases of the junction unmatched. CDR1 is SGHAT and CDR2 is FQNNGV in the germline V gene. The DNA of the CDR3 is TGTGCCAGCAGCTTTCTTAGCGGGAGGTTGTACAATGAGCAGTTCTTC. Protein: CASSFLSGRLYNEQFF. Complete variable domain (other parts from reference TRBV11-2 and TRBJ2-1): EAGVAQSPRYKIIEKRQSVAFWCNPISGHATLYWYQQILGQGPKLLIQFQNNGVVDDSQLPKDRFSAERLKGVDSTLKIQPAKLEDSAVYLCASSFLSGRLYNEQFFGPGTRLTVL.

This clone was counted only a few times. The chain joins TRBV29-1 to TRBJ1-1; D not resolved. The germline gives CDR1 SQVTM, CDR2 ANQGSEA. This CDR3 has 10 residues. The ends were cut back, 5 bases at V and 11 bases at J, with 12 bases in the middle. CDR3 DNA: TGCAGCGTTATTGACCCTGGGGCTTTCTTT. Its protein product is CSVIDPGAFF.

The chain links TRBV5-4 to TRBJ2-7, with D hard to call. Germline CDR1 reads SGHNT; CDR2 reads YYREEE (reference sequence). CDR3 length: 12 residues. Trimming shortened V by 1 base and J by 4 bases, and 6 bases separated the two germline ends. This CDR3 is CASSLIGYEQYF. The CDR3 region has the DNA TGTGCCAGCAGCTTGATCGGTTACGAGCAGTACTTC.